The 24 T cell receptor beta chains reported below all come from one sample, sequenced in a study of cytomegalovirus exposure and HLA in healthy donors (TCRdb year 2017). The library came from the immunoSEQ multiplex PCR assay. For the multiplex PCR, a mixture combining 60 forward primers for TCR Vbeta segments and 13 reverse primers for TCR Jbeta segments was used. Entries here come from immuneACCESS through TCRdb and include only in-frame sequences with V and J called. Some clones fail to appear in such tables; in the studies checked, an unresolved V gene covers under half of the shortfall, and the cause of the remainder is unknown. The sample table lists about 200,000 clones, around 79% of them with a count of one. The leading ten clones occupy approximately 0.39% of the sample. The sample consisted of PBMCs. The receptors shown here come from a male donor in good health and CMV-seropositive.

This clone was detected a few times. The V and J genes are TRBV5-3 and TRBJ2-1, with 8 bases lining up with TRBD2. TRBV5-3 is recorded as an ORF, its role being uncertain. This CDR3 region has 17 residues. Trimming took 2 bases from V and 0 from J; bases not matched to a gene: 7. The CDR3 reads CARSLLAECFSYNEQFF. The CDR3 DNA reads as TGTGCCAGAAGCTTACTAGCGGAATGTTTCTCCTACAATGAGCAGTTCTTC.

Only one count was recorded for this clone. The genes are TRBV29-1 and TRBJ2-7, with 7 bases aligning to TRBD1. Germline-derived CDR1 and CDR2 are SQVTM and ANQGSEA. The J segment lost 3 bases and the V segment lost 2 bases, leaving 10 bases of the junction unmatched. This CDR3 spans 15 amino acids. CDR3 sequence: CSVESSLDRDYEQYF. CDR3 DNA sequence: TGCAGCGTTGAATCTTCCCTTGACAGGGACTACGAGCAGTACTTC.

This clone was detected only once. The rearrangement links TRBV5-1 to TRBJ2-5; weak D call: TRBD1 (6 bases). V gave up 2 bases and J gave up 4 bases, with 9 bases separating them. Per germline, CDR1 SGHRS and CDR2 YFSETQ. The CDR3 has 13 residues. The CDR3 DNA reads TGCGCCAGCAGCTTCACAGGGAGAGAGACCCAGTACTTC. It codes for CASSFTGRETQYF.

This chain connects TRBV28 to TRBJ2-7, with 9 bases aligning to TRBD2. From germline, CDR1 is MDHEN and CDR2 SYDVKM. The CDR3 length is 15 residues. Trimming at V came to 2 bases and at J to 7 bases, leaving 9 bases not matched to a gene. CDR3 amino acids: CASSLRAGGPREQYF. CDR3 bases: TGTGCCAGCAGTTTAAGGGCGGGAGGGCCTCGGGAGCAGTACTTC.

This chain connects TRBV6-1 to TRBJ1-5, with TRBD1 matching 8 bases. The length of the CDR3 is 14 residues. Germline values: CDR1 MNHNS, CDR2 SASEGT. J gave up 6 bases and V 4 bases, and 5 bases lay outside the gene matches. The CDR3 nucleotides read TGTGCCAGCAGTGCCCAACAGGGGGGTCAGCCCCAGCATTTT. Protein sequence: CASSAQQGGQPQHF.

The chain recombines TRBV7-2 with TRBJ2-7; 10 nucleotides align to TRBD2. The CDR3 totals 15 residues. The V gene end was trimmed by 5 bases and the J gene end by 6 bases; junction bases not matched to a gene: 10. The germline CDR1 and CDR2 sequences are SGHTA and FQGNSA. CDR3 residues: CASSRGASGSVEQYF. DNA for the CDR3: TGTGCCAGCAGCCGAGGGGCTAGCGGGAGCGTCGAGCAGTACTTC.

This clone showed up just a few times. The chain is built from TRBV7-9 and TRBJ1-1; D ambiguous. The germline V gene has CDR1 SEHNR and CDR2 FQNEAQ (reference sequence). The CDR3 extends over 14 amino acids. The ends were cut back, 5 bases at V and 1 base at J, with 11 bases in the middle. CDR3 sequence reads: CASSPGLSNTEAFF. The CDR3 nucleotides read TGTGCCAGCAGCCCCGGACTCTCGAACACTGAAGCTTTCTTT.

The chain is built from TRBV4-2 and TRBJ2-5, with 10 bases aligning to TRBD1. Germline-derived CDR1 and CDR2 are LGHNA and YNFKEQ. V trimming: 1 base; J trimming: 2 bases; junction bases outside the gene matches: 1. The CDR3 is made up of 15 amino acids. Here the CDR3 reads CASSQAGQGQETQYF. CDR3 sequence (DNA): TGTGCCAGCAGCCAAGCGGGACAGGGGCAAGAGACCCAGTACTTC.

This clone was seen a single time. The chain is built from TRBV7-9 and TRBJ2-5; TRBD1 agrees at 8 bases. The CDR3 runs 16 residues. Germline V gives CDR1 SEHNR, CDR2 FQNEAQ (reference sequence). Unmatched junction bases numbered 13, after V lost 5 bases and J lost 5 bases. The CDR3 region has the DNA TGTGCCAGCAGCCATCTAAAGGGGCAGGGGGCGGAGACCCAGTACTTC. Translating gives CASSHLKGQGAETQYF.

The chain has TRBV10-2 and TRBJ2-3; D may be TRBD1 (5 bases). The CDR3 runs to 11 residues. Germline V gene data show CDR1 as WSHSY and CDR2 as SAAADI. The DNA of the CDR3 is TGCGCGGGGCAATTCGCGGATACGCAGTATTTT. It encodes CAGQFADTQYF.

This clone was seen once. V gene TRBV5-8 combines with J gene TRBJ1-2; possible D gene TRBD1, 5 bases. Trimming cost V 4 bases and J 4 bases, with 14 bases left between them. Germline assignment: CDR1 SGHTS and CDR2 YDEGEE. The CDR3 totals 14 residues. CDR3 coding DNA: TGTGCCAGCAGCCCGGGACTTATGGCCTATGGCTACACCTTC. It encodes CASSPGLMAYGYTF.

The chain links TRBV5-6 to TRBJ2-3; 9 bases match TRBD1. In germline, CDR1 is SGHDT, CDR2 YYEEEE. The trim removed 4 bases at V and 2 bases at J, leaving 8 bases unmatched. The CDR3 has 16 amino acids. The CDR3 bases are TGTGCCAGCAGCCCGGGACAGGGAGCGCACACAGATACGCAGTATTTT. Amino acids: CASSPGQGAHTDTQYF.

The chain employs TRBV7-9 and TRBJ2-7; 7 bases line up with TRBD1. Unmatched junction bases numbered 8, after V lost 3 bases and J lost 0 bases. Germline V gene lookup returns CDR1 SEHNR and CDR2 FQNEAQ (reference sequence). The CDR3 consists of 16 residues. This CDR3 is CASSFFSGTVSYEQYF. Written as DNA, the CDR3 is TGTGCCAGCAGCTTTTTTTCCGGGACAGTCTCCTACGAGCAGTACTTC. Complete variable domain (other parts from reference TRBV7-9 and TRBJ2-7): DTGVSQNPRHKITKRGQNVTFRCDPISEHNRLYWYRQTLGQGPEFLTYFQNEAQLEKSRLLSDRFSAERPKGSFSTLEIQRTEQGDSAMYLCASSFFSGTVSYEQYFGPGTRLTVT.

The chain joins TRBV27 to TRBJ2-5, with 8 bases identical to TRBD2. Germline loops: CDR1 MNHEY, CDR2 SMNVEV (reference sequence). The V segment lost 5 bases and the J segment 5 bases; nucleotides outside the gene matches: 13. The CDR3 covers 16 residues. In DNA form, the CDR3 reads TGTGCCAGCAGTACTCAAACGGGGGGGCGCAGGGAGACCCAGTACTTC. Translation gives CASSTQTGGRRETQYF.

The chain combines TRBV10-3 with TRBJ2-7; the D gene is possibly TRBD2 (6 bases). Looked up from germline, CDR1 is ENHRY and CDR2 is SYGVKD. The length of the CDR3 is 14 residues. V shed 4 bases and J shed 4 bases, with 14 bases lying between them. CDR3 protein: CAISGVPTSYEQYF. The DNA for the CDR3 is TGTGCCATCAGTGGCGTTCCGACTAGTTACGAGCAGTACTTC.

The J gene is TRBJ2-7, the V gene TRBV27; D unresolved. CDR1 is MNHEY, CDR2 SMNVEV, per germline (reference sequence). The CDR3 extends over 13 amino acids. Trimming stripped 2 bases from V and 3 bases from J, with 8 bases between. The CDR3 protein is CASSLRLFYEQYF. The CDR3 DNA sequence: TGTGCCAGCAGTTTAAGACTCTTCTACGAGCAGTACTTC.

This clone has a handful of counts. The rearrangement links TRBV15 to TRBJ2-3, with D possibly being TRBD1 (5 bases). Trimming left V 1 base short and J 2 bases short, with 7 bases between. Germline V gene data show CDR1 as LNHNV and CDR2 as YYDKDF (reference sequence). The CDR3 runs to 14 residues. The CDR3 here is CATSRGQSTDTQYF. In DNA form, the CDR3 reads TGTGCCACCAGCAGAGGACAGTCCACAGATACGCAGTATTTT.

The chain joins TRBV5-1 to TRBJ1-4; no firm D call. This CDR3 region has 14 residues. Germline CDR1 SGHRS, CDR2 YFSETQ. The germline V and J ends were trimmed by 4 bases and 5 bases, with 12 bases remaining between them. CDR3 bases: TGCGCCAGCAGCCGCGACACATGGAATGAAAAACTGTTTTTT. This encodes CASSRDTWNEKLFF. Filled out from reference TRBV5-1 and TRBJ1-4, the complete variable domain reads KAGVTQTPRYLIKTRGQQVTLSCSPISGHRSVSWYQQTPGQGLQFLFEYFSETQRNKGNFPGRFSGRQFSNSRSEMNVSTLELGDSALYLCASSRDTWNEKLFFGSGTQLSVL.

The chain has TRBV6-5 and TRBJ2-2; 9 bases map to TRBD2. The CDR3 contains 13 residues. CDR1 and CDR2 from the germline V gene are MNHEY and SVGAGI. The ends lost 7 bases at V and 7 bases at J; junction bases unmatched: 4. Here the CDR3 reads CASKAGGNGELFF. The CDR3 DNA sequence: TGTGCCAGCAAGGCGGGAGGGAACGGGGAGCTGTTTTTT.

The chain joins TRBV4-3 to TRBJ1-2; TRBD1 matches 8 bases. V trimming: 3 bases; J trimming: 4 bases; junction bases outside the gene matches: 10. The CDR3 consists of 16 residues. The germline gives CDR1 LGHNA, CDR2 YSLEER. CDR3 sequence (DNA): TGCGCCAGCAGCCAGGACTTAGGACAGGGATTCTATGGCTACACCTTC. The encoded protein is CASSQDLGQGFYGYTF.

J is TRBJ2-1 and V is TRBV27; 10 positions match TRBD1. Germline CDR1 and CDR2: MNHEY and SMNVEV (reference sequence). Trimming removed 5 bases from V and 9 bases from J; junction bases left unmatched: 16. This CDR3 spans 17 amino acids. The CDR3 DNA reads TGTGCCAGCAGTCTTACCTCGGACAGGGGGGATTATAGTGAGCAGTTCTTC. It encodes CASSLTSDRGDYSEQFF.

This clone showed up just a few times. This chain joins TRBV5-6 and TRBJ2-7; D unclear. CDR3 length: 11 amino acids. V shed 1 base and J shed 7 bases, with 6 bases lying between them. Germline CDR1 and CDR2: SGHDT and YYEEEE. CDR3 nucleotides: TGTGCCAGCAGCTTGACTTCAGAGCAGTACTTC. Its translation: CASSLTSEQYF.

The chain joins TRBV7-6 to TRBJ1-4; 8 bases line up with TRBD1. J was trimmed by 7 bases and V by 1 base; bases with no gene match: 8. The CDR3 length is 16 residues. Germline V lookup: CDR1 SGHVS, CDR2 FNYEAQ. The CDR3, as DNA: TGTGCCAGCAGCTTAGGCTCGACAGGGGCAGGTGAAAAACTGTTTTTT. It yields the protein CASSLGSTGAGEKLFF.

V usage is TRBV2 and J usage is TRBJ1-1; 7 nucleotides line up with TRBD1. CDR3 length: 14 amino acids. V lost 6 bases and J lost 0; bases outside the gene matches: 4. CDR1 is SNHLY, CDR2 FYNNEI, per germline. In DNA form, the CDR3 reads TGTGCCAGCAGGCCGGGACAGTTGAACACTGAAGCTTTCTTT. It specifies CASRPGQLNTEAFF.